The rows below give T cell receptor beta chains drawn from one sample of a study of blood T cell repertoires in COVID-19. Generated by immunoSEQ multiplex PCR, the TCRdb table keeps only in-frame clones and is missing some. The sample has approximately 98,000 clones, roughly 82% seen once. Sequenced: peripheral blood. Every receptor here comes from a man of 80 years or more with acute or convalescent COVID-19. Each CDR3 is given with its conserved first and last residue. The D gene is left open where the match is weak. Not all rows give a size; the values are once, few, many and, for expanded clones, a class.

TRBJ2-1 | - | TRBD2 | TRBV6-1 | CASIRPGTSNEQFF | TGTGCCAGCATCAGACCCGGGACTAGCAATGAGCAGTTCTTC
TRBJ1-4 | - | TRBD1 | TRBV7-2 | CASSLDRGSNEKLFF | TGTGCCAGCAGCCTAGACAGGGGATCAAATGAAAAACTGTTTTTT
TRBJ1-2 | - | TRBD1 | TRBV7-2 | CASSLGGDRVDYGYTF | TGTGCCAGCAGCTTAGGGGGCGACAGGGTGGACTATGGCTACACCTTC
TRBJ2-3 | - | TRBD1 | TRBV19 | CASSSWGRGHGDTQYF | TGTGCCAGTAGTAGTTGGGGCAGGGGGCACGGAGATACGCAGTATTTT
TRBJ1-4 | - | - | TRBV28 | CASKGTVAKLFF | TGTGCCAGCAAGGGGACTGTGGCGAAACTGTTTTTT
TRBJ2-3 | - | - | TRBV14 | CASSVALDTQYF | TGTGCCAGCAGCGTGGCTCTAGATACGCAGTATTTT
TRBJ2-1 | - | TRBD1 | TRBV4-3 | CASSQNRGAYNEQFF | TGCGCCAGCAGCCAGAACAGGGGAGCCTACAATGAGCAGTTCTTC
TRBJ1-6 | - | - | TRBV6-5 | CASSYSGTNNSPLHF | TGTGCCAGCAGTTACTCCGGGACAAATAATTCACCCCTCCACTTT
TRBJ1-3 | once | - | TRBV7-9 | CASSLTGSSGNTIYF | TGTGCCAGCAGCTTAACGGGATCCTCTGGAAACACCATATATTTT
TRBJ1-6 | - | TRBD1 | TRBV4-3 | CASSQHQGAGNSPLHF | TGCGCCAGCAGCCAACACCAGGGGGCAGGTAATTCACCCCTCCACTTT
TRBJ2-1 | - | - | TRBV3-1/TRBV3-2 | CASSQSRVYNEQFF | TGTGCCAGCAGCCAAAGCCGGGTTTACAATGAGCAGTTCTTC
TRBJ2-7 | - | TRBD1 | TRBV5-5 | CASSRQGVEQYF | TGTGCCAGCAGTCGACAGGGGGTCGAGCAGTACTTC
TRBJ1-4 | - | TRBD1 | TRBV6-6 | CASSSPGQDNEKLFF | TGTGCCAGCAGTTCCCCGGGACAGGATAATGAAAAACTGTTTTTT
TRBJ2-2 | few | - | TRBV11-2 | CASMKSGTGELFF | TGTGCCAGCATGAAGTCGGGCACCGGGGAGCTGTTTTTT
TRBJ2-5 | - | TRBD2 | TRBV3-1/TRBV3-2 | CASKTSVWETQYF | TGTGCCAGTAAGACTAGCGTCTGGGAGACCCAGTACTTC
TRBJ2-5 | - | - | TRBV11-3 | CASSQRLVETQYF | TGTGCCAGCAGCCAAAGACTTGTCGAGACCCAGTACTTC
TRBJ2-2 | once | TRBD2 | TRBV18 | CASSPPGLAGVGELFF | TGTGCCAGCTCACCGCCGGGACTAGCGGGTGTCGGGGAGCTGTTTTTT
TRBJ2-2 | - | - | TRBV24-1 | CATSDLRGTGELFF | TGTGCCACCAGTGATTTAAGGGGGACCGGGGAGCTGTTTTTT
TRBJ2-7 | - | - | TRBV6-2/TRBV6-3 | CASSAPRGTYEQYF | TGTGCCAGCAGTGCCCCCAGGGGAACCTACGAGCAGTACTTC
TRBJ1-2 | - | - | TRBV19 | CASSPGGTSANYGYTF | TGTGCCAGTAGTCCGGGGGGTACCTCAGCTAACTATGGCTACACCTTC
TRBJ2-1 | many | TRBD2 | TRBV19 | CASSIDGGLAGFLSYNEQFF | TGTGCCAGTAGTATAGATGGGGGACTAGCGGGATTCCTCTCCTACAATGAGCAGTTCTTC
TRBJ1-1 | - | - | TRBV6-5 | CASSPRSGMNTEAFF | TGTGCCAGCAGTCCCCGTTCCGGGATGAACACTGAAGCTTTCTTT
TRBJ1-4 | - | - | TRBV11-2 | CASSSPTGSTEKLFF | TGTGCCAGCAGCTCCCCGACAGGATCAACTGAAAAACTGTTTTTT
TRBJ1-1 | once | TRBD1 | TRBV18 | CASSPLTGVGTEAFF | TGTGCCAGCTCACCGCTAACAGGGGTAGGAACTGAAGCTTTCTTT
TRBJ2-1 | - | TRBD2 | TRBV24-1 | CATSGRLAGGINEQFF | TGTGCCACCAGTGGGCGACTAGCGGGAGGGATCAATGAGCAGTTCTTC
TRBJ2-1 | - | - | TRBV6-2/TRBV6-3 | CASSYLQMRYNEQFF | TGTGCCAGCAGTTATCTGCAAATGCGATACAATGAGCAGTTCTTC
TRBJ2-1 | - | TRBD2 | TRBV5-1 | CASSLAVAGTRNEQFF | TGCGCCAGCAGCTTGGCTGTAGCGGGGACTCGCAATGAGCAGTTCTTC
TRBJ2-7 | - | - | TRBV6-5 | CASSYLAGSYEQYF | TGTGCCAGCAGTTACTTGGCGGGTTCCTACGAGCAGTACTTC
TRBJ2-4 | - | TRBD1 | TRBV28 | CASSLGTGAPRGNF | TGTGCCAGCAGTTTGGGGACAGGGGCCCCCCGGGGGAACTTC
TRBJ1-2 | - | TRBD1 | TRBV3-1/TRBV3-2 | CASSPPRQGSDGYTF | TGTGCCAGCAGCCCTCCCCGACAGGGATCGGATGGCTACACCTTC
TRBJ1-6 | - | - | TRBV3-1/TRBV3-2 | CASSQKQGSSSPLHF | TGTGCCAGCAGTCAAAAACAGGGTAGTAGCTCACCCCTCCACTTT